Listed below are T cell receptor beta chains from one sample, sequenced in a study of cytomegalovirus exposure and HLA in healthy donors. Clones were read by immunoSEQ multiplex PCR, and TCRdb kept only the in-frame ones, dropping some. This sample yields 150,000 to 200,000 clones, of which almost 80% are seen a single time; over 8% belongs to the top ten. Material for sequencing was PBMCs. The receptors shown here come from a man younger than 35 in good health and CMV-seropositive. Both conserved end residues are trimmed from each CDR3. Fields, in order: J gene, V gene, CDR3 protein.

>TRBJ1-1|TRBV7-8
ASSPGIYTEAF
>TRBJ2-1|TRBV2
ASSAFRAGGYNEQF
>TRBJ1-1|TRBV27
ASSPRRGNTEAF
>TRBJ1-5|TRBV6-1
ASSEEGRAGQPQH
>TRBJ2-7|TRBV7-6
ASSRIRTSGGPSSYEQY
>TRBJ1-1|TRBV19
ASTDSGTGNTEAF
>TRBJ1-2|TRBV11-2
ASSLAGGGYGYT
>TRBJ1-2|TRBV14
ASSLKPFYGYT
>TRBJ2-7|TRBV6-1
ASSTLTGSYEQY
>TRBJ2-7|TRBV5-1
ASSLGLAGSYEQY
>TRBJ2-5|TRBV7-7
ASSFSGGNQETQY
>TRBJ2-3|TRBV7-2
ASSFGLADTDTQY
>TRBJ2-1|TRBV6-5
ASSLARAPYNEQF